The TCR beta chain under discussion was sequenced for a study of cytomegalovirus exposure and HLA in healthy donors. Study background: Earlier findings included 90 million to 120 million unique TCR beta sequences obtained from 150 million to 200 million T cells. Study-level points and caveats: When analyzed later, a missense DCLRE1C variant was found to be linked to TCR beta V- and J-gene trimming. The study listed 150 to 200 cytomegalovirus-associated TCR beta chains. Per published accounts, TCR beta sequences correctly predicted the HLA-A and HLA-B alleles of most subjects.

Remarks on this clone: The antigen remains undetermined.

Per the germline V gene, CDR1 is KGHSH and CDR2 is LQKENI. The CDR3 runs to 12 residues. V was shortened by 0 bases and J by 7 bases, with 4 bases between the two germline ends. Use of 60 Vbeta and 13 Jbeta primers characterized the PCR. The table came from immunoSEQ multiplex PCR; TCRdb's copy has only in-frame clones and leaves some out. The sample carries about 110,000 clones, around three quarters recorded once. This chain uses TRBV18 with TRBJ2-1; D uncertain. This clonotype originated in a woman aged 45-65 years in good health and CMV-seropositive. Sequenced: PBMCs. The CDR3 protein is CASSPPTNEQFF. The CDR3 region has the DNA TGTGCCAGCTCACCACCGACTAATGAGCAGTTCTTC.